What follows is one T cell receptor beta chain and its context. The data belong to a study of blood T cell repertoires in COVID-19. Background on the study: Sources were T cells, B-cell-depleted T cells, or PBMCs; the material itself was cDNA or gDNA.

The CDR3 extends over 15 amino acids. From germline, CDR1 is ENHRY and CDR2 SYGVKD. The V gene end was trimmed by 3 bases and the J gene end by 10 bases; junction bases not matched to a gene: 7. In the original analysis: The assay estimated nucleated cells by amplifying reference gene primers. Using immunoSEQ multiplex PCR, the repertoire was profiled, and TCRdb retains in-frame clones only, with some absent. That table gives V, J and clone size, and the DNA gave D and trimming. This sample has around 160,000 clones, with around four fifths found just once. Sequences were obtained from peripheral blood. This receptor was obtained from a woman in her thirties or forties with active or convalescent COVID-19. This chain links TRBV10-3 with TRBJ1-6, with 9 bases that match TRBD1. The CDR3 is CAISETGQGWSPLHF. CDR3 bases: TGTGCCATCAGTGAAACGGGACAGGGTTGGTCACCCCTCCACTTT.